Shown below are 16 T cell receptor beta chains from a single sample sequenced in a study of regulatory T cells in long-lasting Graves disease (dated by TCRdb to the early 2020s). Preparation of the library involved multiplex PCR. Sequencing used an Illumina HiSeq 4000. To build TCR beta libraries, CDR3 regions were amplified by Arm-PCR using iRepertoire HTBI primers. TCRdb redid the processing of the public reads, applying fastp at Q25 and MiXCR, and retained in-frame beta chains. CDR3 protein duplicates are merged, each entry listing the most common genes and DNA. The sample has 200,000 to 250,000 distinct CDR3 sequences on record, around 19% of them singletons. Around 20% of the sample is in the top ten clones. Read against the paper, the sample's time point label means: newly diagnosed GD, antithyroid drugs for less than 3 months. For both TCR sequencing and RNA sequencing, RNA was extracted from PBMCs using TRIzol.

The sequenced sample was peripheral blood mononuclear cells (PBMCs), obtained at new diagnosis, from a patient treated with antithyroid drugs. The source is a female donor with Graves disease.

This clonotype was seen many times. V and J are TRBV7-2 and TRBJ1-3; the D is unclear. CDR3 size: 15 residues. Germline CDR1 and CDR2: SGHTA and FQGNSA. V lost 5 bases and J 0 bases, leaving 11 bases between the germline ends. For the CDR3, the DNA is TGTGCCAGCAGCCATCGAGAAGTCTCTGGAAACACCATATATTTT. It specifies CASSHREVSGNTIYF.

This clonotype was detected a few times. The rearrangement joins TRBV19 to TRBJ2-7; 8 bases line up with TRBD1. Looked up from germline, CDR1 is LNHDA and CDR2 is SQIVND (reference sequence). Trimming at V came to 5 bases and at J to 2 bases, leaving 8 bases not matched to a gene. The CDR3 has 15 residues. The CDR3 DNA sequence: TGTGCCAGTAGTCCGCGGGACAGGACCACCTACGAGCAGTACTTC. This sequence encodes CASSPRDRTTYEQYF.

This clonotype occurred many times. The genes are TRBV27 and TRBJ2-3, with TRBD2 matching 8 bases. The length of the CDR3 is 16 residues. Trimming cost V 4 bases and J 4 bases; bases outside gene matches: 10. CDR1 is MNHEY and CDR2 is SMNVEV in the germline V gene (reference sequence). CDR3 region: CASSSTPGLVSDTQYF. CDR3 in DNA: TGTGCCAGCAGTTCCACCCCGGGACTAGTGTCAGATACGCAGTATTTT.

A note on this clonotype: Since a far larger clone is one base different, this is likely a read error. The V and J genes are TRBV30 and TRBJ2-5; 15 bases are shared with TRBD2. The DNA end is a closer match to TRBJ2-1, so the J assignment may be wrong. Germline loops: CDR1 GTSNPN, CDR2 SVGIG (reference sequence). This CDR3 spans 16 amino acids. The CDR3 loop reads CAWRGLAGGLYDEQFF. DNA of the CDR3: TGTGCCTGGAGGGGACTAGCGGGAGGATTATACGATGAGCAGTTCTTC.

At least ten counts were recorded for this clonotype. The CDR3 DNA reads as TGTGCCAGTAGTATCTCCGACAGGTACTATGGCTACACCTTC. It is translated as CASSISDRYYGYTF. The chain employs TRBV19 and TRBJ1-2; possible D gene TRBD1, 6 bases. The CDR3 consists of 14 residues. The germline gives CDR1 LNHDA, CDR2 SQIVND (reference sequence). With 3 bases removed from V and 3 bases from J, the gap between germline ends came to 11 bases.

This clonotype was seen ten or more times. This sequence joins TRBV3-1 and TRBJ2-5; 8 bases fit TRBD1. The V and J ends lost 0 bases and 5 bases, in that order; junction bases with no gene match: 8. The CDR3 spans 16 residues. Germline CDR1 is LGHDT and CDR2 is YNNKEL (reference sequence). The CDR3 loop reads CASSQDPGGVGETQYF. For the CDR3, the DNA is TGTGCCAGCAGCCAAGATCCAGGGGGCGTCGGCGAGACCCAGTACTTC.

This clonotype was seen at least ten times. The chain's CDR3 is CASSISGQGTYEQYF. The CDR3 DNA follows: TGTGCCAGTAGTATATCGGGACAGGGGACCTACGAGCAGTACTTC. The chain carries TRBV19 and TRBJ2-7, with 10 bases identical to TRBD1. V dropped 2 bases and J dropped 2; count of bases not matched to a gene: 3. Germline CDR1 reads LNHDA; CDR2 reads SQIVND (reference sequence). This CDR3 comprises 15 residues. The whole variable domain, filled in from reference TRBV19 and TRBJ2-7, reads DGGITQSPKYLFRKEGQNVTLSCEQNLNHDAMYWYRQDPGQGLRLIYYSQIVNDFQKGDIAEGYSVSREKKESFPLTVTSAQKNPTAFYLCASSISGQGTYEQYFGPGTRLTVT.

The chain carries TRBV11-2 and TRBJ1-6, with a weak D call TRBD1 (5 bases). CDR1 SGHAT and CDR2 FQNNGV come from the germline V gene. This CDR3 comprises 15 residues. Trimming pared 5 bases from V and 5 bases from J, leaving 13 bases between. CDR3: CASSGLQGNNSPLHF. CDR3 DNA sequence: TGTGCCAGCAGCGGTCTTCAGGGAAATAATTCACCCCTCCACTTT.

This clonotype occurred many times. For the CDR3, the DNA is TGTGCCAGCAGTCTGGACAAGGAGGAAAAACTGTTTTTT. Its translation is CASSLDKEEKLFF. The J gene is TRBJ1-4, the V gene TRBV12-3 or TRBV12-4, with D possibly TRBD1 on 5 matching bases. V lost 5 bases, J lost 8 bases, and 12 bases lay in between. The CDR3 length is 13 residues.

The table lists this clonotype with a few counts. The chain recombines TRBV2 with TRBJ2-1; TRBD2 matches 11 bases. CDR1 is SNHLY, CDR2 FYNNEI, per germline. This CDR3 has 15 amino acids. After removal of 8 bases from V and 7 bases from J, the junction contained 10 bases not matched to a gene. CDR3 region: CASLTVTSGINEQFF. DNA for the CDR3: TGTGCCAGCCTGACCGTGACTAGCGGGATAAATGAGCAGTTCTTC.

This clonotype was counted ten times or more. This CDR3 reads CASSLAGTGALYGYTF. The CDR3 DNA sequence: TGTGCCAGCAGCTTAGCCGGGACAGGGGCCCTCTATGGCTACACCTTC. V usage is TRBV11-2 and J usage is TRBJ1-2; 10 bases agree with TRBD1. Germline values: CDR1 SGHAT, CDR2 FQNNGV. V lost 1 base to trimming and J lost 4 bases; unmatched junction nucleotides: 6. The CDR3 spans 16 residues. Filled out from reference TRBV11-2 and TRBJ1-2, the complete variable domain reads EAGVAQSPRYKIIEKRQSVAFWCNPISGHATLYWYQQILGQGPKLLIQFQNNGVVDDSQLPKDRFSAERLKGVDSTLKIQPAKLEDSAVYLCASSLAGTGALYGYTFGSGTRLTVV.

This clonotype was observed many times. This rearrangement joins TRBV18 to TRBJ2-5; TRBD2 matches 11 bases. V trimming: 5 bases; J trimming: 3 bases; junction bases outside the gene matches: 5. The CDR3 has 15 residues. CDR1 and CDR2 (germline): KGHSH, LQKENI. CDR3 in amino acids: CASSTAGLAEETQYF. Written as DNA, the CDR3 is TGTGCCAGCTCAACCGCGGGACTAGCGGAAGAGACCCAGTACTTC.

This clonotype came up once. The chain uses TRBV28 and TRBJ2-5; TRBD1 matches 7 bases. J lost 7 bases, V lost 6 bases, and 8 bases had no gene match. The CDR3 sequence is 13 residues long. CDR1 and CDR2 (germline): MDHEN, SYDVKM. The CDR3 region has the DNA TGTGCCAGCAGGACAGGGCCGAATTGGACCCAGTACTTC. Its translation: CASRTGPNWTQYF. Drawing the rest from reference TRBV28 and TRBJ2-5, the complete variable domain is DVKVTQSSRYLVKRTGEKVFLECVQDMDHENMFWYRQDPGLGLRLIYFSYDVKMKEKGDIPEGYSVSREKKERFSLILESASTNQTSMYLCASRTGPNWTQYFGPGTRLLVL.

This clonotype was seen many times. The V gene is TRBV19, the J gene TRBJ2-7; D unresolved. Germline CDR1 and CDR2: LNHDA and SQIVND (reference sequence). V dropped 3 bases and J dropped 2 bases, with 11 bases sitting between them. The CDR3 consists of 14 residues. For the CDR3, the DNA is TGTGCCAGTAGTATCGGCCAGGAGACCTACGAGCAGTACTTC. Translating gives CASSIGQETYEQYF.

This clonotype was found many times. CDR3 in amino acids: CASSFAGPTSYGYTF. The DNA of the CDR3 is TGTGCCAGCAGTTTTGCCGGGCCCACTAGCTATGGCTACACCTTC. The V gene is TRBV28, the J gene TRBJ1-2; D is unclear. V was shortened by 3 bases and J by 4 bases, with 15 bases between the two germline ends. Germline V gene data show CDR1 as MDHEN and CDR2 as SYDVKM. This CDR3 has 15 amino acids.

The gene calls are TRBV30 and TRBJ1-1; D remains ambiguous. The CDR3 runs to 14 residues. The V end was cut by 1 base, the J end by 0 bases, with 9 bases between. Germline V gene lookup returns CDR1 GTSNPN and CDR2 SVGIG (reference sequence). CDR3 nucleotide sequence: TGTGCCTGGAGTGATGAAGGGATGAACACTGAAGCTTTCTTT. Protein: CAWSDEGMNTEAFF.